This T cell receptor beta chain was retrieved from a study of blood T cell repertoires in COVID-19. Across the whole study: Acute and convalescent COVID-19 specimens originated in the United States, Italy and Spain. T cells, B-cell-depleted T cells, or PBMCs provided the cDNA or gDNA that served as material.

In the original processing: Amplification from reference gene primers served as the basis for estimated nucleated cell counts. Libraries were prepared by immunoSEQ multiplex PCR; TCRdb keeps only in-frame clonotypes and omits some of them. D and trimming were read from the DNA, whereas the V and J calls and clone size are those reported in that table. Among about 130,000 clones listed, about 80% were seen once. The V and J ends lost 3 bases and 5 bases respectively, with 9 bases between them. Per germline, CDR1 LGHDT and CDR2 YNNKEL (reference sequence). The CDR3 runs 13 residues. Source material: peripheral blood. This chain uses TRBV3-1 (or the pseudogene TRBV3-2) with TRBJ2-3, with D unresolved. The sequence was obtained from a man in his forties or fifties with active or convalescent COVID-19. The CDR3 is CASSHLTGDTQYF. The DNA for the CDR3 is TGTGCCAGCAGCCACCTTACGGGAGATACGCAGTATTTT.